This TCR beta chain was sequenced during a study of T cells in Graves' hyperthyroidism and ophthalmopathy. RNA transcripts gave rise to amplified TCR beta CDR3 regions. HTBI primers were the set used in a first-round RT-PCR of the TCR CDR3. MiXCR, applied by TCRdb to the multiplex PCR reads, yields one record per CDR3 protein. In the table there are about 360,000 distinct CDR3 sequences, about 14% of which are singletons. Ten or more counts support this clonotype. It was roughly 10 ml of fresh peripheral blood that supplied the PBMCs. The CDR3 contains 15 residues. Trimming removed 3 bases from V and 7 bases from J; junction bases left unmatched: 10.

The sequence came from a man aged 30-40 years with Graves' hyperthyroidism that later progressed to Graves' ophthalmopathy. The sequenced sample was blood. The chain carries TRBV12-3 or TRBV12-4 and TRBJ1-1; 8 positions agree with TRBD1. The CDR3 nucleotides are TGTGCCAGCAGTTTCGGACAGGGAGGGGTGGGTGAAGCTTTCTTT. This encodes CASSFGQGGVGEAFF.